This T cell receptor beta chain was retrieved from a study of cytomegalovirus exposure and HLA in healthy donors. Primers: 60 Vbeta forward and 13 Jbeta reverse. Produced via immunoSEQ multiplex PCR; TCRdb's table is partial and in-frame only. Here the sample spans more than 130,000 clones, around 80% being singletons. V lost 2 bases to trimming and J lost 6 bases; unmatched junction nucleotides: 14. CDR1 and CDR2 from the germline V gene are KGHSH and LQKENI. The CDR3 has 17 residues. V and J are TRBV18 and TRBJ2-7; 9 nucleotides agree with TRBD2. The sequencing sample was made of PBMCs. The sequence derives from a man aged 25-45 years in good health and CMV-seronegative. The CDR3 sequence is CASSPFTSGGSKGEQYF. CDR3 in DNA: TGTGCCAGCTCACCATTTACAAGCGGGGGGTCCAAGGGCGAGCAGTACTTC.